These 19 T cell receptor beta chains were all obtained from the same sample, sequenced in a study of blood T cell repertoires in COVID-19. Some clones are missing from TCRdb's copy, which holds only in-frame ones; the method was immunoSEQ multiplex PCR. This table holds some 86,000 clones, approximately 90% found once. The sequencing input was peripheral blood. The receptors here all came from a human donor with active COVID-19. The donor label of this sample is uncertain.

This chain joins TRBV5-1 and TRBJ1-1; a weak D match, TRBD1 (6 bases). Germline lookup yields CDR1 SGHRS and CDR2 YFSETQ. The CDR3 is made up of 15 amino acids. The V end was cut by 4 bases, the J end by 5 bases, with 18 bases between. This chain's CDR3 is CASSAEGVIGTEAFF. The CDR3 DNA follows: TGCGCCAGCAGCGCCGAGGGGGTTATAGGGACTGAAGCTTTCTTT.

V usage is TRBV2 and J usage is TRBJ2-7; maybe TRBD1 (6 bases). Germline loops: CDR1 SNHLY, CDR2 FYNNEI. CDR3 size: 12 residues. Trimming cost V 2 bases and J 12 bases, with 14 bases left between them. The CDR3 here is CASSESGGLRYF. The CDR3 DNA reads TGTGCCAGCAGTGAAAGTGGGGGCCTCCGGTACTTC.

The V gene is TRBV4-2, the J gene TRBJ2-1; 12 nucleotides align to TRBD2. The CDR3 has 16 amino acids. After removal of 3 bases from V and 4 bases from J, the junction contained 4 bases not matched to a gene. Germline-derived CDR1 and CDR2 are LGHNA and YNFKEQ. The CDR3 nucleotides are TGTGCCAGCAGCCACACTAGCGGGGGGACATACAATGAGCAGTTCTTC. It yields the protein CASSHTSGGTYNEQFF.

The chain couples TRBV10-2 to TRBJ2-7; TRBD2 might be the D (7 bases). Germline V gene lookup returns CDR1 WSHSY and CDR2 SAAADI. The CDR3 contains 13 residues. V gave up 6 bases and J gave up 5 bases, with 14 bases separating them. The CDR3 DNA reads TGCGCCAGCAGGCCAGGGGAGGGGAACGAGCAGTACTTC. Its protein is CASRPGEGNEQYF.

This chain connects TRBV5-4 to TRBJ2-5; perhaps TRBD2 as D (6 bases). The CDR3 loop spans 15 amino acids. V lost 0 bases and J lost 1, with 10 bases in between. CDR1 is SGHNT, CDR2 YYREEE, per germline (reference sequence). The CDR3 loop reads CASSLDVGGQETQYF. CDR3 bases: TGTGCCAGCAGCTTGGACGTGGGGGGCCAAGAGACCCAGTACTTC.

V usage is TRBV12-3 or TRBV12-4 and J usage is TRBJ1-2; 11 bases line up with TRBD1. V shed 7 bases and J 6 bases; nucleotides not matched to a gene: 4. The CDR3 totals 13 residues. The CDR3: CASNGQGADGYTF. The CDR3 nucleotides are TGTGCCAGCAACGGACAGGGGGCGGATGGCTACACCTTC.

V gene TRBV4-2 combines with J gene TRBJ2-7, with D possibly being TRBD2 (7 bases). V lost 3 bases to trimming and J lost 1 base, with 16 bases between them. CDR1 LGHNA and CDR2 YNFKEQ come from the germline V gene. CDR3 length equals 16 residues. For the CDR3, the DNA is TGTGCCAGCAGCCACGAAGGGGGGGCCGAATCCTACGAGCAGTACTTC. This sequence encodes CASSHEGGAESYEQYF.

The chain employs TRBV6-5 and TRBJ2-2, with TRBD1 matching 9 bases. Germline lookup yields CDR1 MNHEY and CDR2 SVGAGI. The CDR3 spans 15 residues. The ends lost 6 bases at V and 3 bases at J; junction bases unmatched: 5. The CDR3 coding sequence is TGTGCCAGCAGCAATGGACAGGGGCACACCGGGGAGCTGTTTTTT. Its protein product is CASSNGQGHTGELFF.

The V and J genes are TRBV3-1 (or the pseudogene TRBV3-2) and TRBJ2-3, with 10 bases that match TRBD1. V lost 0 bases, J lost 5 bases, and 5 bases stayed unmatched. CDR3 size: 16 residues. The germline V gene has CDR1 LGHDT and CDR2 YNNKEL (reference sequence). As DNA, the CDR3 is TGTGCCAGCAGCCAAGATGACAGGGGGCAGGGAGATACGCAGTATTTT. Translated, it gives CASSQDDRGQGDTQYF.

The chain employs TRBV7-2 and TRBJ2-3; possible D gene TRBD2, 5 bases. V was cut by 6 bases and J by 4 bases, with 17 bases left in between. In germline, CDR1 is SGHTA, CDR2 FQGNSA. This CDR3 contains 15 residues. CDR3 bases: TGTGCCAGCAGTACTTCCGGCCGGCGGGCAGATACGCAGTATTTT. As protein: CASSTSGRRADTQYF. The full variable domain, its missing parts supplied by reference TRBV7-2 and TRBJ2-3, is GAGVSQSPSNKVTEKGKDVELRCDPISGHTALYWYRQSLGQGLEFLIYFQGNSAPDKSGLPSDRFSAERTGGSVSTLTIQRTQQEDSAVYLCASSTSGRRADTQYFGPGTRLTVL.

CDR3 coding DNA: TGTGCCAGCAGTTCCCTACCCATACGGTCCAGGGAGCAGTACTTC. As protein: CASSSLPIRSREQYF. The chain has TRBV6-5 and TRBJ2-7; D ambiguous. Germline-derived CDR1 and CDR2 are MNHEY and SVGAGI. Trimming removed 4 bases from V and 7 bases from J, with 20 bases in between. The CDR3 sequence is 15 residues long.

The V and J genes are TRBV3-1 (or the pseudogene TRBV3-2) and TRBJ2-2; the match to TRBD2 covers 11 bases. There are 14 residues in the CDR3. V gave up 5 bases and J gave up 5 bases; unmatched junction bases: 1. Germline values: CDR1 LGHDT, CDR2 YNNKEL (reference sequence). CDR3 DNA: TGTGCCAGCAGCTTAGCGGGGGGGACCGGGGAGCTGTTTTTT. This sequence encodes CASSLAGGTGELFF.

This clone was detected once. In DNA, the CDR3 is TGTGCCAGCAGTCCCCACTCGACAAGCACTCCCTCCCAACAGTACTTC. This encodes CASSPHSTSTPSQQYF. The chain uses TRBV6-2 or TRBV6-3 and TRBJ2-7; D unresolved. CDR3 length: 16 amino acids. The germline CDR1 and CDR2 sequences are MNHEY and SVGEGT. Trimming stripped 5 bases from V and 10 bases from J, with 27 bases between.

This clone showed up just a few times. The chain has TRBV10-1 and TRBJ1-3, with no clear D. In germline, CDR1 is WNHNN, CDR2 SYGVQD (reference sequence). The V gene lost 2 bases and the J gene lost 1 base, with 6 bases spanning the gap. There are 14 residues in the CDR3. CDR3 residues: CASSEVSSGNTIYF. For the CDR3, the DNA is TGCGCCAGCAGTGAGGTTAGTTCTGGAAACACCATATATTTT.

The J gene is TRBJ1-2, the V gene TRBV5-1, with D perhaps matching TRBD1 (6 bases). This CDR3 is built from 13 residues. Trimming pared 4 bases from V and 5 bases from J, leaving 12 bases between. Germline V lookup: CDR1 SGHRS, CDR2 YFSETQ. CDR3 amino acids: CASSRDQGYGYTF. The CDR3 DNA reads TGCGCCAGCAGCCGGGACCAGGGGTATGGCTACACCTTC.

The chain recombines TRBV19 with TRBJ2-4; TRBD2 is a possible D gene (6 bases). CDR3 length: 15 amino acids. Trimming cost V 6 bases and J 0 bases, with 12 bases left between them. Germline V gene lookup returns CDR1 LNHDA and CDR2 SQIVND (reference sequence). The CDR3: CASSPGVLAKNIQYF. The CDR3 coding sequence is TGTGCCAGTAGCCCGGGGGTTTTAGCCAAAAACATTCAGTACTTC.

The CDR3 sequence: CASSYSRGEATDTQYF. CDR3 DNA sequence: TGTGCCAGCAGTTACTCGAGAGGGGAGGCCACAGATACGCAGTATTTT. The V gene is TRBV6-2 or TRBV6-3, the J gene TRBJ2-3, with a tentative D call TRBD2 (6 bases). Trimming removed 0 bases from V and 2 bases from J, with 12 bases in between. The length of the CDR3 is 16 residues. CDR1 is MNHEY, CDR2 SVGEGT, per germline.

This clone appeared once. Written as DNA, the CDR3 is TGTGCCAGCAGCTATTCGGGACAGGCAGATACGCAGTATTTT. It specifies CASSYSGQADTQYF. This chain joins TRBV7-9 and TRBJ2-3; 8 bases align to TRBD1. The germline V gene encodes CDR1 SEHNR and CDR2 FQNEAQ (reference sequence). The CDR3 runs to 14 residues. After removal of 4 bases from V and 4 bases from J, the junction contained 4 bases not matched to a gene.

This chain joins TRBV6-1 and TRBJ2-3; 11 bases are shared with TRBD2. CDR3 size: 16 residues. V dropped 8 bases and J dropped 3; count of bases not matched to a gene: 10. Germline loops: CDR1 MNHNS, CDR2 SASEGT. The CDR3 DNA follows: TGTGCCAGCGGTGGGCTAGCGGGGGGCCATACAGATACGCAGTATTTT. It translates to CASGGLAGGHTDTQYF.